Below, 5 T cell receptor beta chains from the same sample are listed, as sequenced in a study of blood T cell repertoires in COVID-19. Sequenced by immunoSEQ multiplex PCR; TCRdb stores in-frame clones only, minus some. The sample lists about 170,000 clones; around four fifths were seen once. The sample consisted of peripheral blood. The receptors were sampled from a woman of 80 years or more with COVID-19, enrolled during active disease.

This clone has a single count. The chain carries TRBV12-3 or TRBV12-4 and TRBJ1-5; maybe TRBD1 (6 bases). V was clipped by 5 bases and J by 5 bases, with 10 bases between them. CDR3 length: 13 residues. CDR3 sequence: CASSLGADQPQHF. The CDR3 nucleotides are TGTGCCAGCAGTCTGGGGGCCGATCAGCCCCAGCATTTT.

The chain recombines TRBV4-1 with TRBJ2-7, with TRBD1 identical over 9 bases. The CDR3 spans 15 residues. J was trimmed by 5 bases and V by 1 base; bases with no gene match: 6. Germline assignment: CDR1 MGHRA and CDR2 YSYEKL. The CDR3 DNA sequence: TGCGCCAGCAGCCAAGTCGGGACAGGGAATCACGAGCAGTACTTC. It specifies CASSQVGTGNHEQYF.

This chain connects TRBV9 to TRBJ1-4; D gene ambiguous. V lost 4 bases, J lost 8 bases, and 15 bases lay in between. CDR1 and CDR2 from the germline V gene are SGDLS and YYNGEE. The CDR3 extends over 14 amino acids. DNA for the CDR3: TGTGCCAGCAGCTTAACCACCCGCGGAGAAAAACTGTTTTTT. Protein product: CASSLTTRGEKLFF.

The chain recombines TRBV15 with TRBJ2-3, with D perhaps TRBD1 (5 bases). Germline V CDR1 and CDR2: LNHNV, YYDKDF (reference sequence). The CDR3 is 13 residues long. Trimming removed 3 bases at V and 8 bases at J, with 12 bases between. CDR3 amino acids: CATSSLRGGTQYF. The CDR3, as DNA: TGTGCCACCAGCAGCCTTAGGGGCGGTACGCAGTATTTT. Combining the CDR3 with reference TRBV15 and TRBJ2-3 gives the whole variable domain DAMVIQNPRYQVTQFGKPVTLSCSQTLNHNVMYWYQQKSSQAPKLLFHYYDKDFNNEADTPDNFQSRRPNTSFCFLDIRSPGLGDTAMYLCATSSLRGGTQYFGPGTRLTVL.

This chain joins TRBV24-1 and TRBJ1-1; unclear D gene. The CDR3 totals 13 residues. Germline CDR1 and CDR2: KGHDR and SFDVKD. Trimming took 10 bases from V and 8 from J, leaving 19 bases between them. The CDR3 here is CATSRDGGREAFF. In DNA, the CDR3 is TGTGCCACGTCGCGGGATGGTGGCCGAGAAGCTTTCTTT.